This TCR beta chain was captured in a study of pediatric ulcerative colitis. Whole-study results and caveats: Ulcerative colitis patients shared more blood-rectal clones than controls.

Remarks on this clone: What it binds is not known.

The CDR3 sequence is 13 residues long. Germline V gene sequence: CDR1 SGDLS, CDR2 YYNGEE. The germline V and J ends were trimmed by 0 bases and 8 bases, with 10 bases remaining between them. Produced via immunoSEQ multiplex PCR; TCRdb's table is partial and in-frame only. Found here are about 35,000 clones, about 81% of them singletons; the top ten hold about 1.1%. During colonoscopy, one to two rectal pinch biopsies were collected. Sequencing input: gut tissue. The clonotype was recovered from a boy aged 5 to 17 with mild ulcerative colitis. V is TRBV9 and J is TRBJ2-3; D uncertain. The CDR3, as DNA: TGTGCCAGCAGCGTAGCAGAGTCAGGTACGCAGTATTTT. Translation: CASSVAESGTQYF.